Following are 5 T cell receptor beta chains from one sample sequenced in a study of blood T cell repertoires in COVID-19. The repertoire was sequenced with immunoSEQ multiplex PCR; TCRdb's copy has only in-frame clones and lacks some. Counted here are about 190,000 clones, 90% occurring once; the ten biggest clones make up 0.5% to 0.75%. The sequencing sample was made of peripheral blood. These receptor sequences come from a man between 50 and 59 years old with acute or convalescent COVID-19.

This clone occurred once. The chain recombines TRBV7-2 with TRBJ2-3; TRBD2 matches at 10 bases. The length of the CDR3 is 17 residues. Germline V gene sequence: CDR1 SGHTA, CDR2 FQGNSA. V shed 1 base, J shed 3 bases, and the junction held 7 bases outside the gene matches. The CDR3 loop is CASSLVQREGRTDTQYF. The CDR3 bases are TGTGCCAGCAGCTTAGTGCAGCGGGAGGGCCGGACAGATACGCAGTATTTT.

The V and J genes are TRBV11-2 and TRBJ2-2; D is possibly TRBD1 (6 bases). The CDR3 has 15 amino acids. Germline V gene lookup returns CDR1 SGHAT and CDR2 FQNNGV. Trimming removed 1 base from V and 3 bases from J, with 9 bases in between. DNA of the CDR3: TGTGCCAGCAGCTTAGCGGACAGCTACACCGGGGAGCTGTTTTTT. This sequence encodes CASSLADSYTGELFF.

The chain carries TRBV7-2 and TRBJ2-5; 9 bases agree with TRBD1. Germline CDR1 reads SGHTA; CDR2 reads FQGNSA. The CDR3 is 17 amino acids. With V trimmed by 4 bases and J by 2 bases, 11 bases remained unmatched. The chain's CDR3 is CASSSRGQGFLQETQYF. The CDR3 bases are TGTGCCAGCAGCTCAAGGGGACAGGGATTCCTTCAAGAGACCCAGTACTTC.

The chain couples TRBV6-5 to TRBJ1-2; a weak D match, TRBD1 (6 bases). The CDR3 contains 13 residues. V lost 4 bases, J lost 3 bases, and 9 bases lay in between. The germline V gene has CDR1 MNHEY and CDR2 SVGAGI. CDR3 bases: TGTGCCAGCAGTTTCGGACAGTACTATGGCTACACCTTC. It translates to CASSFGQYYGYTF.

The V gene is TRBV6-1, the J gene TRBJ1-3; no reliable D call. Germline V gene sequence: CDR1 MNHNS, CDR2 SASEGT. The V end was cut by 1 base, the J end by 0 bases, with 10 bases between. The CDR3 sequence is 16 residues long. The CDR3 reads CASSEEPPISGNTIYF. For the CDR3, the DNA is TGTGCCAGCAGTGAAGAGCCCCCGATCTCTGGAAACACCATATATTTT.